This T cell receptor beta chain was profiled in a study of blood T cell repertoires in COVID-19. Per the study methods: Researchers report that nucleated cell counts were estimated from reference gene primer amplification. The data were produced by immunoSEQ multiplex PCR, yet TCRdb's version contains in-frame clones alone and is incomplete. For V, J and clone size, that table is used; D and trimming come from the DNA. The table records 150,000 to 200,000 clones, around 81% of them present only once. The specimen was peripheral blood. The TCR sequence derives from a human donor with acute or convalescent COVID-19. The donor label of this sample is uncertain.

The CDR3 region is CASSLELAGPYNEQFF. The CDR3 DNA reads TGCGCCAGCAGCTTGGAACTAGCGGGGCCCTACAATGAGCAGTTCTTC. This chain links TRBV5-1 with TRBJ2-1; 10 nucleotides agree with TRBD2. This CDR3 comprises 16 residues. Germline loops: CDR1 SGHRS, CDR2 YFSETQ. The V gene end was trimmed by 0 bases and the J gene end by 2 bases; junction bases not matched to a gene: 2.